This passage covers 9 T cell receptor beta chains from one sample sequenced in a study of identical twins. Using its own MiXCR run on the 5' RACE reads, TCRdb lists one record per CDR3 protein. In the table there are approximately 490,000 distinct CDR3 sequences, 20% to 25% of which are singletons. A further study also used this sample, focusing on yellow fever vaccine responses in identical twins.

What was sequenced was CD4+ T cells sorted from blood. These receptors all stem from a woman aged 18-29 years in good health.

This clonotype has just a few counts. V usage is TRBV18 and J usage is TRBJ1-6, with 9 nucleotides matching TRBD1. The CDR3 length is 15 residues. The ends lost 6 bases at V and 3 bases at J; junction bases unmatched: 3. Per the germline V gene, CDR1 is KGHSH and CDR2 is LQKENI. CDR3 residues: CASSGQGNYNSPLHF. CDR3 sequence (DNA): TGTGCCAGCTCTGGACAGGGGAACTATAATTCACCCCTCCACTTT. Full variable domain (outside the CDR3, taken from reference TRBV18 and TRBJ1-6): NAGVMQNPRHLVRRRGQEARLRCSPMKGHSHVYWYRQLPEEGLKFMVYLQKENIIDESGMPKERFSAEFPKEGPSILRIQQVVRGDSAAYFCASSGQGNYNSPLHFGNGTRLTVT.

This clonotype was counted between two and nine times. The V and J genes are TRBV11-1 and TRBJ2-5; 10 nucleotides agree with TRBD1. The CDR3 is 18 residues long. Germline-derived CDR1 and CDR2 are SGHAT and FQDESV (reference sequence). After removal of 4 bases from V and 1 base from J, the junction contained 12 bases not matched to a gene. Here the CDR3 reads CASSSIPGTGALQETQYF. The CDR3 region has the DNA TGTGCCAGCAGCTCCATACCAGGGACAGGGGCCCTCCAAGAGACCCAGTACTTC.

This clonotype was seen at least ten times. This rearrangement joins TRBV27 to TRBJ2-7; D not certain. The CDR3 has 14 amino acids. Germline CDR1 is MNHEY and CDR2 is SMNVEV (reference sequence). Trimming removed 6 bases at V and 3 bases at J, with 15 bases between. The DNA of the CDR3 is TGTGCCAGCAGCCATGATGCCAGGAACTACGAGCAGTACTTC. It is translated as CASSHDARNYEQYF.

This clonotype was detected only a few times. This chain uses TRBV7-2 with TRBJ1-1, with D unclear. The germline gives CDR1 SGHTA, CDR2 FQGNSA. CDR3 length equals 14 residues. Trimming removed 5 bases from V and 1 base from J, with 11 bases in between. The CDR3 spells CASSILWGNTEAFF. In DNA, the CDR3 is TGTGCCAGCAGCATTCTTTGGGGGAACACTGAAGCTTTCTTT.

V is TRBV12-3 or TRBV12-4 and J is TRBJ2-2, with 8 bases fitting TRBD2. This CDR3 has 16 amino acids. With 5 bases clipped from V and 2 bases from J, the junction kept 7 bases outside the gene matches. CDR3 sequence (DNA): TGTGCCAGCAGTCCCCGGACTAGCTTTAACACCGGGGAGCTGTTTTTT. The encoded protein is CASSPRTSFNTGELFF.

The chain links TRBV7-9 to TRBJ2-5; tentative D call: TRBD2 (6 bases). From germline, CDR1 is SEHNR and CDR2 FQNEAQ (reference sequence). With 5 bases removed from V and 4 bases from J, the gap between germline ends came to 17 bases. The CDR3 length is 15 residues. The DNA of the CDR3 is TGTGCCAGCAGCACACTACAGGCGGGGACAGAGACCCAGTACTTC. It translates to CASSTLQAGTETQYF.

This chain uses TRBV3-1 with TRBJ2-7, with 12 positions matching TRBD2. The CDR3 runs to 17 residues. Germline V gene sequence: CDR1 LGHDT, CDR2 YNNKEL (reference sequence). V gave up 4 bases and J gave up 0 bases; unmatched junction bases: 7. The CDR3 DNA is TGTGCCAGCAGCCGGACACAGACTAGCGGGAGCTCCTACGAGCAGTACTTC. This gives the protein CASSRTQTSGSSYEQYF.

The chain has TRBV29-1 and TRBJ2-1, with 8 nucleotides matching TRBD2. Germline loops: CDR1 SQVTM, CDR2 ANQGSEA. This CDR3 region has 13 residues. The junction had 2 bases not matched to a gene; V was cut back by 7 bases and J by 0 bases. CDR3 nucleotides: TGCAGCGAAAGCGGGAGCTCCTACAATGAGCAGTTCTTC. As protein: CSESGSSYNEQFF.

This clonotype was found many times. This rearrangement joins TRBV7-2 to TRBJ1-2; 8 positions match TRBD1. The V gene's germline CDR1 is SGHTA and CDR2 FQGNSA. The CDR3 extends over 14 amino acids. The V segment lost 5 bases and the J segment 5 bases; nucleotides outside the gene matches: 7. The CDR3 sequence: CASSPYRTGYGYTF. The CDR3, as DNA: TGTGCCAGCAGCCCCTATAGGACAGGGTATGGCTACACCTTC. Filled out from reference TRBV7-2 and TRBJ1-2, the complete variable domain reads GAGVSQSPSNKVTEKGKDVELRCDPISGHTALYWYRQSLGQGLEFLIYFQGNSAPDKSGLPSDRFSAERTGGSVSTLTIQRTQQEDSAVYLCASSPYRTGYGYTFGSGTRLTVV.